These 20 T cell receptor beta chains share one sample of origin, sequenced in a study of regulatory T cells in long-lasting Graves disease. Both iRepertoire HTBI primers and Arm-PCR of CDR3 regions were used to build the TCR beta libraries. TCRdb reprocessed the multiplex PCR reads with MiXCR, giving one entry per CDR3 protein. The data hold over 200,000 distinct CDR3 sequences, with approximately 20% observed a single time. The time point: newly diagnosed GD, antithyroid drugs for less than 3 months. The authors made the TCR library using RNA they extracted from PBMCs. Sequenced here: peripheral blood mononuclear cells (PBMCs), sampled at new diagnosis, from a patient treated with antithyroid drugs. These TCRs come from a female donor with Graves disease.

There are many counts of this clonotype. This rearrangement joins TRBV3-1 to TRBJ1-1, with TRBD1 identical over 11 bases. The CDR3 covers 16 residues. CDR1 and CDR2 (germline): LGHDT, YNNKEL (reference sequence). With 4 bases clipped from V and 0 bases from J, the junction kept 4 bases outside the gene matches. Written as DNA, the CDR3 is TGTGCCAGCAGCCCCCGGGACAGGGGGATGAACACTGAAGCTTTCTTT. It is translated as CASSPRDRGMNTEAFF.

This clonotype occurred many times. The DNA of the CDR3 is TGTGCCACCAGTGACAGGTCCCAAGAGACCCAGTACTTC. Protein sequence: CATSDRSQETQYF. The genes are TRBV24-1 and TRBJ2-5; D gene uncertain. Trimming stripped 4 bases from V and 1 base from J, with 6 bases between. Germline-derived CDR1 and CDR2 are KGHDR and SFDVKD. The CDR3 sequence is 13 residues long.

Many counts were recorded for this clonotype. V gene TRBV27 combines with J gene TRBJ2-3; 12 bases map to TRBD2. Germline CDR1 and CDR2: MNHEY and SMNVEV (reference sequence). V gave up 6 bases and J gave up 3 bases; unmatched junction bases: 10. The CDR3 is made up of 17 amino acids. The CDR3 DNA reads TGTGCCAGCAGCCCCCCTAGCGGGAGGGCCCGGACAGATACGCAGTATTTT. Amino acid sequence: CASSPPSGRARTDTQYF.

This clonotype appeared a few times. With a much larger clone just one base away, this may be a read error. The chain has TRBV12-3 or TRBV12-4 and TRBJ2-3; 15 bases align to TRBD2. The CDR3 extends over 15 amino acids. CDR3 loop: CASSLGTSGGNEQSF. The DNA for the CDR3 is TGTGCCAGCAGTCTCGGGACTAGCGGGGGGAATGAGCAGTCCTTC.

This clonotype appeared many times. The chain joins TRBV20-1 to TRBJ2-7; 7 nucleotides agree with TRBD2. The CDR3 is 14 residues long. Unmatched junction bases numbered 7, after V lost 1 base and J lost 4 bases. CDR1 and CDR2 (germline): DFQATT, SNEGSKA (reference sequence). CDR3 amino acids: CSARVGGSFYEQYF. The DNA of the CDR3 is TGCAGTGCTAGAGTCGGCGGGAGCTTTTACGAGCAGTACTTC.

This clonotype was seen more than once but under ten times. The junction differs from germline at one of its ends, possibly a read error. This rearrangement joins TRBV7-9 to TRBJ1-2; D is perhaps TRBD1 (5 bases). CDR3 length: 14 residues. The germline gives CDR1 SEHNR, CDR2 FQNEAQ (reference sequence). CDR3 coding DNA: TGCGCCAGCAGCTTAGCGCAGGGAACCTATGGCTACACCTTC. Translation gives CASSLAQGTYGYTF.

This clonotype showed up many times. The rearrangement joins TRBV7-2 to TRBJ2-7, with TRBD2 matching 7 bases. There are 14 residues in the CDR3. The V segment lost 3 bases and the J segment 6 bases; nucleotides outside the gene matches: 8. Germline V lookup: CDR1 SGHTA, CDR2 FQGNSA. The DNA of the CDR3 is TGTGCCAGCAGCTTGGGGGGGGGAGGGTCCGAGCAGTACTTC. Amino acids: CASSLGGGGSEQYF. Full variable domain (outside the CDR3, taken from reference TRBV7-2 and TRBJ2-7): GAGVSQSPSNKVTEKGKDVELRCDPISGHTALYWYRQSLGQGLEFLIYFQGNSAPDKSGLPSDRFSAERTGGSVSTLTIQRTQQEDSAVYLCASSLGGGGSEQYFGPGTRLTVT.

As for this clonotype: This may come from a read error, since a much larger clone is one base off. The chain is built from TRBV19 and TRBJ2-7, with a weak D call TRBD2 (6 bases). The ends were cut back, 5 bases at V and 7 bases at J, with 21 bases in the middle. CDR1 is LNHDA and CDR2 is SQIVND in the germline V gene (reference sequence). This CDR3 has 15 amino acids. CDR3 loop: CASSPPGGRGNEQYF. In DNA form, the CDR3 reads TGTGCCAGTAGTCCCCCAGGAGGGAGAGGCAATGAGCAGTACTTC.

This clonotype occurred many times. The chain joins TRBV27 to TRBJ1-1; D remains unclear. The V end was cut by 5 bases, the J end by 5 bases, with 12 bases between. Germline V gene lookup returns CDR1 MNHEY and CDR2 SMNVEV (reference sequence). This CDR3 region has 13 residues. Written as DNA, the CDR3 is TGTGCCAGCAGTCCCTTGGGCGGGACTGAAGCTTTCTTT. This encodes CASSPLGGTEAFF.

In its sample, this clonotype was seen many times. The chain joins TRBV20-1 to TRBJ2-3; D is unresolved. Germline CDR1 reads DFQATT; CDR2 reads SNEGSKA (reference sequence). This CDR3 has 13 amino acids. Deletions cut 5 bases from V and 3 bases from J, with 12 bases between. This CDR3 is CSARSPRTDTQYF. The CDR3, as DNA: TGCAGTGCTCGCAGCCCCCGAACAGATACGCAGTATTTT.

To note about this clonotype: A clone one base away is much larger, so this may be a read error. The CDR3 DNA follows: TGTGTCAGCTGGACCCTAGCGGGAGATCTCTACAATGAGCAGTTCTTC. As protein: CVSWTLAGDLYNEQFF. J is TRBJ2-1 and V is TRBV6-2 or TRBV6-3; 10 bases line up with TRBD2. Germline V gene data show CDR1 as MNHEY and CDR2 as SVGEGT. The CDR3 is 16 residues long.

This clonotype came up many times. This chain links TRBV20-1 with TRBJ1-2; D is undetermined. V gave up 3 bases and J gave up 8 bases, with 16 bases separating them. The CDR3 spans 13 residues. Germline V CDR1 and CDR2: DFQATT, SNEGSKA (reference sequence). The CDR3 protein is CSASPQGSRGYTF. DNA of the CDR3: TGCAGTGCTAGCCCCCAAGGGTCGCGGGGCTACACCTTC.

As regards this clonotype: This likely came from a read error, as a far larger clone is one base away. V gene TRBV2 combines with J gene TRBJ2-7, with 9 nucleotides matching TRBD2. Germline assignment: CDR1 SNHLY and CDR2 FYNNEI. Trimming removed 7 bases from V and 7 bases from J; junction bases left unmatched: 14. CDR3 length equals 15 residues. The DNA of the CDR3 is TGTGCCAGCAATAGAGACGCGGGAGGGACCAATGAGCAGTACTTC. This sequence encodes CASNRDAGGTNEQYF.

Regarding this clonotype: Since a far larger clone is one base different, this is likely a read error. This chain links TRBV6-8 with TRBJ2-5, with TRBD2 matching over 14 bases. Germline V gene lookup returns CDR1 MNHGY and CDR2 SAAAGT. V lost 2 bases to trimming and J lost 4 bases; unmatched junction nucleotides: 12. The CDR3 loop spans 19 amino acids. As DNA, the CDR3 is TGTGCCAGCAGTTACATTCGAGGACTAGCGGGAGGCATGGGAGAGACCCAGTACTTC. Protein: CASSYIRGLAGGMGETQYF.

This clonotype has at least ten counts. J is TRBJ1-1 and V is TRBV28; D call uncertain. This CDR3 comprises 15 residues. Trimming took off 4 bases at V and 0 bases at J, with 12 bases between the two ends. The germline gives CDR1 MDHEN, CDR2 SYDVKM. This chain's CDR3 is CASSSGRVMNTEAFF. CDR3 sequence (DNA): TGTGCCAGCAGTTCCGGGAGGGTCATGAACACTGAAGCTTTCTTT.

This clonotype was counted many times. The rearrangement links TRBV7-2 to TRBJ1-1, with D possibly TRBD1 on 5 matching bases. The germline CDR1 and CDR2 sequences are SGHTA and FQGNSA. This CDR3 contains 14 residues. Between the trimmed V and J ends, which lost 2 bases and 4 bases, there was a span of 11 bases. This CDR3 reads CASSLQGFGTEAFF. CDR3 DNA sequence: TGTGCCAGCAGCTTACAGGGCTTCGGCACTGAAGCTTTCTTT.

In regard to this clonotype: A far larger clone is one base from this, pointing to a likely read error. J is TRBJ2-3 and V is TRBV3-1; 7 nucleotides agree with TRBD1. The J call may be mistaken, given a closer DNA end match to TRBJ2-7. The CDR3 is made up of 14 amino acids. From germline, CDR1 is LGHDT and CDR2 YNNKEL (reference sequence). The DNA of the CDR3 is TGTGCCAGCATCAAAGGGACAGCGCCAAATGAGCAGTACTTC. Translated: CASIKGTAPNEQYF.

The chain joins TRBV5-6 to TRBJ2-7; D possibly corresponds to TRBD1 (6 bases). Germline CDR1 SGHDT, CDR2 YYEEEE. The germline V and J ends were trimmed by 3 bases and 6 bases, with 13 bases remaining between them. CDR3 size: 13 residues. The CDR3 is CASSSGTLIEQYF. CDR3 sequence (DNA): TGTGCCAGCAGCTCCGGGACACTTATCGAGCAGTACTTC. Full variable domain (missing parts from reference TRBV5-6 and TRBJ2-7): DAGVTQSPTHLIKTRGQQVTLRCSPKSGHDTVSWYQQALGQGPQFIFQYYEEEERQRGNFPDRFSGHQFPNYSSELNVNALLLGDSALYLCASSSGTLIEQYFGPGTRLTVT.

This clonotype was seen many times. DNA for the CDR3: TGTGCCAGCAGTAAGGGACTAGCGGGACAAGAGACCCAGTACTTC. It encodes CASSKGLAGQETQYF. The chain has TRBV2 and TRBJ2-5; 13 nucleotides align to TRBD2. V lost 5 bases, J lost 2 bases, and 2 bases stayed unmatched. Germline lookup yields CDR1 SNHLY and CDR2 FYNNEI. There are 15 residues in the CDR3. Drawing the rest from reference TRBV2 and TRBJ2-5, the complete variable domain is EPEVTQTPSHQVTQMGQEVILRCVPISNHLYFYWYRQILGQKVEFLVSFYNNEISEKSEIFDDQFSVERPDGSNFTLKIRSTKLEDSAMYFCASSKGLAGQETQYFGPGTRLLVL.

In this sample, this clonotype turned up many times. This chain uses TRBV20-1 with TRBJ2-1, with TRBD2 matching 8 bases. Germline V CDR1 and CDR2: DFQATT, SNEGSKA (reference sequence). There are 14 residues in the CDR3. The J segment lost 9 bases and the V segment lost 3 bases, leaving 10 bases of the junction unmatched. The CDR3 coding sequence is TGCAGTGCTAGCGGATGGGCAGCGGGGGCTGAGCAGTTCTTC. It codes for CSASGWAAGAEQFF.